The clone carrying this T cell receptor (beta chain) was observed many times. Antigen: not known. This specimen comes from a study of T cell clones after liver transplantation. For the study at large: TCRbeta sequencing after a pre-transplant mixed lymphocyte reaction identified graft-donor-reactive clones, later tracked in post-transplant blood. At least one year of complete immunosuppression withdrawal without enzymes over twice normal defined tolerance. Study-level findings and limits: Compared with third party-reactive sequences, donor-reactive ones declined more, independent of withdrawal success.

Some clones are missing from TCRdb's copy, which holds only in-frame ones; the method was immunoSEQ multiplex PCR. Of roughly 49,000 clones listed, approximately 71% were seen once; the top ten hold just under 10%. This sequence was found in a human patient who received a liver transplant. Some T cells here may be from the graft donor. The material was CD4+ T cells from blood, obtained approximately 52 months after liver transplant.

The CDR3 region has the DNA TGTGCCAGCACCGACGTCGGGGGAAGGAGCTCCTACGAGCAGTACTTC. Amino acids: CASTDVGGRSSYEQYF. The chain has TRBV2 and TRBJ2-7; D might be TRBD2 (6 bases). The V gene's germline CDR1 is SNHLY and CDR2 FYNNEI. The CDR3 has 16 residues. V was shortened by 7 bases and J by 0 bases, with 19 bases between the two germline ends.